The present T cell receptor beta chain was sequenced within a study of CD8 T cells in Susac syndrome (dated 2019 in TCRdb). For the wider study: Repertoire sequencing was used to test whether CD8+ T cell activation and differentiation in Susac syndrome was antigen driven. The study compared CD8+ T cell repertoire clonality among 12 healthy donors, about 14 Susac syndrome patients and 15 or so multiple sclerosis patients.

What the authors observed across the whole study: The number of individuals in the TCR sequencing and HLA analysis was acknowledged as relatively small.

RNA was extracted using the RNeasy kit, and roughly 0.5 to 1 microgram was reverse transcribed with random hexamers. The immunoSEQ multiplex PCR assay, covering 54 Vbeta and 13 Jbeta segments, was used to amplify TCR beta CDR3 regions. PCR amplification bias was corrected by using a synthetic template baseline for primer optimization and computational correction. In the source study's methods: Reads were assigned to V, D and J genes according to IMGT and analyzed in immunoSEQ Analyzer, with only productive sequences retained. Clonality was computed as one minus Shannon entropy normalized by log2 of the number of productive unique sequences. For each patient and control, public and private clones were evaluated within the 100 most prevalent clones. Susac-specific clones were defined as absent from healthy and MS cohorts, some 1,000 published viral clones and other ImmuneACCESS disease sequences. TCRdb reanalyzed the raw reads on its own, using fastp at Q25 for trimming and MiXCR for clone calling, and kept in-frame beta chains. Each entry merges the rows of one CDR3 protein and shows their most common DNA and genes. The V and J calls here are based on TCRdb, not the publication. This sample comprises 69,000 or so distinct CDR3 sequences, around 95% of them detected only once. Clones ranked in the top ten supply 0.24% of the sample.

High-throughput TCR beta sequencing profiled peripheral blood CD8+ and CD4+ T cells from healthy donors, Susac syndrome patients and multiple sclerosis patients. Healthy donors were age- and sex-matched controls. Bulk CD8+ and CD4+ T cells were purified magnetically by negative isolation, whereas CD8+ TEMRA cells were enriched by FACS. Blood was collected in EDTA tubes and processed within 24 hours, with PBMCs isolated through density gradient centrifugation. PBMCs destined for TCR sequencing were cryopreserved in liquid nitrogen and later thawed in a 37 °C water bath. The sorted or isolated CD4+, CD8+ and CD8+ TEMRA cells had a purity of 90% or higher. Worth noting for this clonotype: Its antigen target is currently unknown. Nothing much larger sits one base from this clone, and base qualities are not available.

The CDR3, cysteine through valine, is 15 amino acids long. The entry retains the CDR3 DNA only, 45 bases that are in frame from base 1. This receptor was identified in a human donor in good health. The specimen was CD8+ T cells from PBMCs. The chain is made from TRBV21-1 and TRBJ2-7; the table names TRBD1, a call not compared with the DNA. TRBV21-1 is noted as a pseudogene. The nucleotide sequence is given as TGTGCCAGCAGCCCCCCCCACAGGGGGCTTTACGAGCAGTACGTC. It specifies CASSPPHRGLYEQYV.